The 28 T cell receptor beta chains presented below share a single source sample, sequenced in a study of vaccination effects on CD4 cells after COVID-19. TCRdb keeps only in-frame clones here, not all; method: immunoSEQ multiplex PCR. The sample carries 70,000 to 95,000 clones, under 85% recorded once. Expansion of antigen-specific CD4+ T cells with viral peptide pools was carried out by the ViraFEST assay before sequencing. The authors isolated CD4+ T cells after around 11 days of culture. BNT162b2 vaccine or mRNA-1273 vaccine was given to participants in two doses. Their recognized antigens are unknown. The sample consisted of CD4+ T cells from PBMCs cultured with HCoV-OC43 spike peptides, taken after COVID-19 vaccination. Documented subset: HCoV-OC43 spike overlapping peptide pool stimulation. Receptors were obtained from a human donor who received a COVID-19 vaccine.

This clone was counted a few times. The CDR3 loop reads CASSLVGQGFGELFF. The CDR3 DNA reads TGTGCCAGCAGCTTAGTGGGACAGGGGTTCGGGGAGCTGTTTTTT. The genes are TRBV7-2 and TRBJ2-2; TRBD1 matches at 10 bases. With 1 base clipped from V and 7 bases from J, the junction kept 3 bases outside the gene matches. The CDR3 consists of 15 residues. CDR1 SGHTA and CDR2 FQGNSA come from the germline V gene. The full variable domain, in which reference TRBV7-2 and TRBJ2-2 provide the parts outside the CDR3, is GAGVSQSPSNKVTEKGKDVELRCDPISGHTALYWYRQSLGQGLEFLIYFQGNSAPDKSGLPSDRFSAERTGGSVSTLTIQRTQQEDSAVYLCASSLVGQGFGELFFGEGSRLTVL.

The chain joins TRBV7-2 to TRBJ2-5; TRBD2 matches at 12 bases. There are 16 residues in the CDR3. Trimming at V came to 1 base and at J to 6 bases, leaving 6 bases not matched to a gene. Germline V gives CDR1 SGHTA, CDR2 FQGNSA. CDR3 residues: CASSLGASGGVKTQYF. CDR3 DNA sequence: TGTGCCAGCAGCTTAGGTGCTAGCGGGGGGGTTAAGACCCAGTACTTC.

This clone was counted once. This rearrangement joins TRBV2 to TRBJ2-3; perhaps D is TRBD1 or TRBD2 (5 bases each). V lost 1 base, J lost 0 bases, and 5 bases lay in between. CDR1 is SNHLY and CDR2 is FYNNEI in the germline V gene. The CDR3 is 14 residues long. This CDR3 is CASSEGGSTDTQYF. The DNA of the CDR3 is TGTGCCAGCAGTGAAGGGGGGAGCACAGATACGCAGTATTTT.

This clone was found once. J is TRBJ2-5 and V is TRBV5-1; D unclear. The CDR3 extends over 14 amino acids. Germline CDR1 is SGHRS and CDR2 is YFSETQ. V lost 2 bases and J lost 2, with 10 bases in between. The CDR3 region is CASSFEQRQETQYF. Here the CDR3 DNA reads TGCGCCAGCAGCTTCGAACAAAGACAAGAGACCCAGTACTTC.

J is TRBJ2-5 and V is TRBV5-1; TRBD1 is a possible D gene (5 bases). V was pared by 4 bases and J by 4 bases, with 11 bases between. The germline CDR1 and CDR2 sequences are SGHRS and YFSETQ. The CDR3 spans 13 residues. The CDR3 loop is CASSRRVAETQYF. CDR3 coding DNA: TGCGCCAGCAGCCGCAGGGTCGCAGAGACCCAGTACTTC.

V usage is TRBV5-4 and J usage is TRBJ2-5; TRBD2 might be the D (5 bases). V was trimmed by 1 base and J by 5 bases, leaving 12 bases between them. The CDR3 extends over 14 amino acids. Germline CDR1 is SGHNT and CDR2 is YYREEE (reference sequence). CDR3 sequence: CASSLSEREETQYF. CDR3 in DNA: TGTGCCAGCAGCTTGTCGGAGAGGGAGGAGACCCAGTACTTC.

The genes are TRBV19 and TRBJ2-3; 7 bases fit TRBD1. Germline V gene lookup returns CDR1 LNHDA and CDR2 SQIVND (reference sequence). The junction had 11 bases not matched to a gene; V was cut back by 0 bases and J by 2 bases. This CDR3 is 18 amino acids long. In DNA form, the CDR3 reads TGTGCCAGTAGTATAGATCGCCCTGACAGGGACCACACAGATACGCAGTATTTT. Translation gives CASSIDRPDRDHTDTQYF.

The V gene is TRBV9, the J gene TRBJ2-2, with no clear D. V lost 3 bases and J lost 6, with 6 bases in between. There are 12 residues in the CDR3. CDR1 is SGDLS and CDR2 is YYNGEE in the germline V gene. CDR3 coding DNA: TGTGCCAGCAGCGCCTTGGCCGGGGAGCTGTTTTTT. Encoded protein: CASSALAGELFF.

The CDR3 DNA reads TGTGCCAGCAGCTCACACTTTCTAGCCGACAATGAGCAGTTCTTC. This gives the protein CASSSHFLADNEQFF. The chain carries TRBV11-3 and TRBJ2-1, with a tentative D call TRBD2 (5 bases). V dropped 4 bases and J dropped 5 bases, with 15 bases sitting between them. The CDR3 has 15 amino acids. Per the germline V gene, CDR1 is SGHNT and CDR2 is YENEEA.

The rearrangement links TRBV5-1 to TRBJ2-5; D is possibly TRBD1 (5 bases). The CDR3 contains 13 residues. The germline V gene has CDR1 SGHRS and CDR2 YFSETQ. The germline V and J ends were trimmed by 5 bases and 4 bases, with 12 bases remaining between them. The CDR3 nucleotides are TGCGCCAGCAGGTTTCAGGGTAGAGAGACCCAGTACTTC. It translates to CASRFQGRETQYF.

The CDR3 DNA follows: TGTGCCAGCAGTTCGGGGGGTGGTGGCTACACCTTC. Amino acids: CASSSGGGGYTF. The V call is TRBV12-3 or TRBV12-4, the J call TRBJ1-2; possible D gene TRBD1, 5 bases. The length of the CDR3 is 12 residues. Trimming pared 4 bases from V and 7 bases from J, leaving 10 bases between.

This rearrangement joins TRBV5-1 to TRBJ2-3; 9 bases line up with TRBD1. Germline CDR1 and CDR2: SGHRS and YFSETQ. The CDR3 sequence is 15 residues long. The junction had 11 bases not matched to a gene; V was cut back by 9 bases and J by 3 bases. The DNA for the CDR3 is TGCGCCACTAAGGCCCCGACAGGGGGGACAGATACGCAGTATTTT. The encoded protein is CATKAPTGGTDTQYF. Using reference TRBV5-1 and TRBJ2-3 for the parts outside the CDR3, the full variable domain is KAGVTQTPRYLIKTRGQQVTLSCSPISGHRSVSWYQQTPGQGLQFLFEYFSETQRNKGNFPGRFSGRQFSNSRSEMNVSTLELGDSALYLCATKAPTGGTDTQYFGPGTRLTVL.

The V gene is TRBV6-5, the J gene TRBJ1-6; no clear D gene. V dropped 2 bases and J dropped 8 bases, with 10 bases sitting between them. CDR3 size: 14 residues. Germline V gene lookup returns CDR1 MNHEY and CDR2 SVGAGI. The CDR3 sequence: CASSYVAGDSPLHF. The DNA for the CDR3 is TGTGCCAGCAGTTACGTTGCCGGGGATTCACCCCTCCACTTT.

This clone was found a few times. The chain links TRBV9 to TRBJ2-7; TRBD2 agrees at 7 bases. Germline V gene sequence: CDR1 SGDLS, CDR2 YYNGEE. The V gene end was trimmed by 3 bases and the J gene end by 6 bases; junction bases not matched to a gene: 6. The CDR3 extends over 13 amino acids. This chain's CDR3 is CASSATSVGEQYV. The DNA for the CDR3 is TGTGCCAGCAGCGCCACTAGCGTCGGCGAGCAGTACGTC.

This clone is a singleton in its sample. This chain connects TRBV25-1 to TRBJ2-5, with a tentative D call TRBD2 (5 bases). The CDR3 has 14 amino acids. Trimming took off 1 base at V and 6 bases at J, with 12 bases between the two ends. Germline lookup yields CDR1 MGHDK and CDR2 SYGVNS. CDR3 in amino acids: CASSEFGGLKTQYF. CDR3 sequence (DNA): TGTGCCAGCAGTGAATTTGGCGGGCTGAAGACCCAGTACTTC.

The rearrangement links TRBV28 to TRBJ1-1, with a tentative D call TRBD1 (5 bases). The V end lost 1 base, the J end lost 1 base, and 13 bases lay between the germline ends. Germline CDR1 MDHEN, CDR2 SYDVKM. The CDR3 has 16 residues. DNA of the CDR3: TGTGCCAGCAGTTTATATGGTTGGGGGAAGAACACTGAAGCTTTCTTT. Translation gives CASSLYGWGKNTEAFF. Variable domain in full (rest from reference TRBV28 and TRBJ1-1): DVKVTQSSRYLVKRTGEKVFLECVQDMDHENMFWYRQDPGLGLRLIYFSYDVKMKEKGDIPEGYSVSREKKERFSLILESASTNQTSMYLCASSLYGWGKNTEAFFGQGTRLTVV.

The chain is built from TRBV28 and TRBJ1-2, with 7 positions matching TRBD1. This CDR3 spans 13 amino acids. V lost 4 bases and J lost 8; bases outside the gene matches: 7. Germline CDR1 MDHEN, CDR2 SYDVKM. The CDR3 DNA sequence: TGTGCCAGCAGTTCCGAGGGGGCGGAGGGCTACACCTTC. It specifies CASSSEGAEGYTF.

The V gene is TRBV6-6, the J gene TRBJ2-4, with D hard to call. Trimming removed 5 bases at V and 0 bases at J, with 11 bases between. CDR1 and CDR2 (germline): MNHNY, SVGAGI (reference sequence). This CDR3 is 15 amino acids long. CDR3: CASSLGVLAKNIQYF. CDR3 sequence (DNA): TGTGCCAGCAGTCTCGGAGTCCTAGCCAAAAACATTCAGTACTTC.

Note on this clone: This sample includes further DNA sequences coding for the same CDR3. The chain recombines TRBV6-2 or TRBV6-3 with TRBJ2-5; no clear D gene. This CDR3 comprises 11 residues. Trimming stripped 2 bases from V and 7 bases from J, with 5 bases between. CDR1 is MNHEY and CDR2 is SVGEGT in the germline V gene. CDR3 sequence reads: CASSYLGTQYF. The CDR3 bases are TGTGCCAGCAGTTACCTCGGGACCCAGTACTTC.

J is TRBJ2-1 and V is TRBV19; no clear D gene. CDR1 and CDR2 from the germline V gene are LNHDA and SQIVND (reference sequence). The V gene lost 2 bases and the J gene lost 3 bases, with 11 bases spanning the gap. CDR3 length: 15 residues. This CDR3 is CASSISGWSYNEQFF. The CDR3 region has the DNA TGTGCCAGTAGTATAAGTGGATGGAGCTACAATGAGCAGTTCTTC.

The rearrangement links TRBV6-6 to TRBJ2-2, with D perhaps being TRBD1 or TRBD2 (6 bases each). V lost 6 bases to trimming and J lost 3 bases, with 14 bases between them. Germline CDR1 reads MNHNY; CDR2 reads SVGAGI (reference sequence). CDR3 length: 15 amino acids. CDR3 sequence: CASSQKRGDTGELFF. The CDR3 coding sequence is TGTGCCAGCAGCCAAAAGAGGGGGGACACCGGGGAGCTGTTTTTT.

In DNA form, the CDR3 reads TGTGCCAGCACACTAGCGGGGGGGCTGTCCTACGAGCAGTACGTC. Its protein is CASTLAGGLSYEQYV. This sequence joins TRBV6-5 and TRBJ2-7; the match to TRBD2 covers 13 bases. Germline CDR1 and CDR2: MNHEY and SVGAGI. V lost 7 bases to trimming and J lost 1 base; unmatched junction nucleotides: 4. CDR3 length equals 15 residues.

The chain has TRBV24-1 and TRBJ2-5; D remains ambiguous. This CDR3 spans 13 amino acids. V was trimmed by 3 bases and J by 1 base, leaving 5 bases between them. Germline V lookup: CDR1 KGHDR, CDR2 SFDVKD. The DNA of the CDR3 is TGTGCCACCAGTGATGGGTTCCAAGAGACCCAGTACTTC. This sequence encodes CATSDGFQETQYF.

This rearrangement joins TRBV10-3 to TRBJ2-7; no definite D call. The CDR3 runs to 13 residues. Germline V CDR1 and CDR2: ENHRY, SYGVKD. V was pared by 9 bases and J by 2 bases, with 14 bases between. The CDR3 DNA is TGTGCCATTTTAAAGACACCAACCTACGAGCAGTACGTC. This sequence encodes CAILKTPTYEQYV.

The CDR3 here is CASSEGGANNEQFF. As DNA, the CDR3 is TGTGCCAGCAGTGAGGGGGGGGCCAACAATGAGCAGTTCTTC. The chain joins TRBV2 to TRBJ2-1; maybe TRBD2 (7 bases). The CDR3 covers 14 residues. Germline loops: CDR1 SNHLY, CDR2 FYNNEI. Trimming took 3 bases from V and 5 from J, leaving 11 bases between them. Full variable domain (rest looked up from reference TRBV2 and TRBJ2-1): EPEVTQTPSHQVTQMGQEVILRCVPISNHLYFYWYRQILGQKVEFLVSFYNNEISEKSEIFDDQFSVERPDGSNFTLKIRSTKLEDSAMYFCASSEGGANNEQFFGPGTRLTVL.

The chain couples TRBV5-1 to TRBJ1-1, with TRBD1 as a possible D gene (6 bases). This CDR3 contains 14 residues. Trimming shortened V by 4 bases and J by 1 base, and 11 bases separated the two germline ends. The germline gives CDR1 SGHRS, CDR2 YFSETQ. This chain's CDR3 is CASSPGQTNTEAFF. CDR3 coding DNA: TGCGCCAGCAGCCCCGGACAGACGAACACTGAAGCTTTCTTT.

This clone is a singleton in its sample. The CDR3 sequence is CASSLFRANTEAFF. Here the CDR3 DNA reads TGTGCCAGCAGCTTGTTCCGAGCGAACACTGAAGCTTTCTTT. The V call is TRBV5-5, the J call TRBJ1-1; no clear D. The CDR3 has 14 residues. CDR1 and CDR2 (germline): SGHKS, YYEKEE (reference sequence). Trimming cost V 1 base and J 1 base, with 8 bases left between them.

The rearrangement joins TRBV10-3 to TRBJ2-7; D unclear. The germline V and J ends were trimmed by 0 bases and 4 bases, with 13 bases remaining between them. Germline V gene data show CDR1 as ENHRY and CDR2 as SYGVKD. The CDR3 spans 15 residues. CDR3 sequence (DNA): TGTGCCATCAGTGAGTCGTCGCATAACTCTTACGAGCAGTACGTC. Its protein product is CAISESSHNSYEQYV.